The present T cell receptor beta chain was sequenced within a study of cytomegalovirus exposure and HLA in healthy donors. Overall study: In a previous analysis, around 120 million unique TCR beta sequences were found from approximately 180 million T cells.

60 Vbeta and 13 Jbeta primers were used in PCR. TCRdb's table, derived via immunoSEQ multiplex PCR, lists solely in-frame clones and lacks some. Among roughly 130,000 clones listed, 80% were seen once. The CDR3 sequence is 15 residues long. Germline loops: CDR1 MDHEN, CDR2 SYDVKM. J lost 2 bases, V lost 5 bases, and 5 bases had no gene match. On this clone: Antigen specificity is unknown.

Study outcomes and limitations: Follow-up analysis later connected one missense variant in DCLRE1C with trimming of TCR beta V- and J-genes. A later analysis showed that HLA-associated TCR beta chains had undergone more clonal expansion than equally common others.

V is TRBV28 and J is TRBJ1-4; 7 positions agree with TRBD1. Sequenced input: PBMCs. The source is a man aged 30-40 years in good health and CMV-seronegative. The CDR3 DNA follows: TGTGCCAGCAGTCACCTGGGACAGACTAATGAAAAACTGTTTTTT. Its translation: CASSHLGQTNEKLFF.